Following are 23 T cell receptor beta chains from one sample sequenced in a study of T cell changes during pregnancy in multiple sclerosis (dated by TCRdb to between 2018 and 2020). The library came from the immunoSEQ multiplex PCR assay. TCRdb provides this immuneACCESS table in a form limited to in-frame rearrangements. Some clones are lacking; in checked studies, under half of them reflect an unresolved V gene, and why the rest are absent is not known. The sample data list tens of thousands of clones, and about 89% of these were observed just once. Together, the top ten hold approximately 0.84% of the sample. This sample comprised peripheral blood, obtained in the second trimester of pregnancy. All receptors derive from a female donor with multiple sclerosis, enrolled in a pregnancy study.

The chain has TRBV9 and TRBJ2-6; TRBD2 matches 7 bases. This CDR3 contains 19 residues. V was pared by 0 bases and J by 0 bases, with 9 bases of the junction left unmatched. Germline CDR1 reads SGDLS; CDR2 reads YYNGEE. CDR3 region: CASSVGLVGEGSGANVLTF. The DNA for the CDR3 is TGTGCCAGCAGCGTAGGCCTGGTAGGGGAGGGCTCTGGGGCCAACGTCCTGACTTTC. Using reference TRBV9 and TRBJ2-6 for the parts outside the CDR3, the full variable domain is DSGVTQTPKHLITATGQRVTLRCSPRSGDLSVYWYQQSLDQGLQFLIQYYNGEERAKGNILERFSAQQFPDLHSELNLSSLELGDSALYFCASSVGLVGEGSGANVLTFGAGSRLTVL.

This clone was seen more than once but under ten times. The chain recombines TRBV19 with TRBJ1-6; TRBD1 matches at 10 bases. Germline loops: CDR1 LNHDA, CDR2 SQIVND (reference sequence). This CDR3 has 15 amino acids. After removal of 6 bases from V and 7 bases from J, the junction contained 6 bases not matched to a gene. CDR3 DNA sequence: TGTGCCAGTAGGGACAGGGGGAAGTCGAATTCACCCCTCCACTTT. It codes for CASRDRGKSNSPLHF.

V and J are TRBV4-3 and TRBJ2-7; D not resolved. Per the germline V gene, CDR1 is LGHNA and CDR2 is YSLEER. V lost 0 bases and J 0 bases, leaving 12 bases between the germline ends. This CDR3 is 16 amino acids long. The CDR3 DNA reads TGCGCCAGCAGCCAAGACATCCCAGGATCCTCCTACGAGCAGTACTTC. This translates into CASSQDIPGSSYEQYF.

The gene calls are TRBV4-3 and TRBJ2-3, with 9 bases that match TRBD2. Germline V gene lookup returns CDR1 LGHNA and CDR2 YSLEER. There are 16 residues in the CDR3. J was trimmed by 0 bases and V by 3 bases; bases with no gene match: 4. The CDR3: CASSQERGVSTDTQYF. CDR3 nucleotide sequence: TGCGCCAGCAGCCAGGAGCGGGGGGTAAGCACAGATACGCAGTATTTT.

The rearrangement joins TRBV6-4 to TRBJ2-5; TRBD2 matches 7 bases. J gave up 9 bases and V 0 bases, and 10 bases lay outside the gene matches. The CDR3 spans 15 residues. Looked up from germline, CDR1 is MRHNA and CDR2 is SNTAGT. CDR3 in DNA: TGTGCCAGCAGTGACTCAAGGCGGGGCCGGGGGGCCCAGTACTTC. Translated, it gives CASSDSRRGRGAQYF.

The DNA of the CDR3 is TGTGCCGCGAGAGGCTCTGGAAACACCATATATTTT. Its translation is CAARGSGNTIYF. The genes are TRBV6-5 and TRBJ1-3; D ambiguous. The CDR3 covers 12 residues. Germline assignment: CDR1 MNHEY and CDR2 SVGAGI. Trimming pared 11 bases from V and 0 bases from J, leaving 8 bases between.

The rearrangement uses TRBV11-2 and TRBJ2-7; 9 bases are a match to TRBD2. V lost 1 base to trimming and J lost 2 bases; unmatched junction nucleotides: 3. Germline V CDR1 and CDR2: SGHAT, FQNNGV. The CDR3 is 15 residues long. This CDR3 reads CASSLGRGGPYEQYF. The CDR3, as DNA: TGTGCCAGCAGCTTAGGGCGGGGGGGCCCCTACGAGCAGTACTTC. The complete variable domain, with remaining parts taken from reference TRBV11-2 and TRBJ2-7, reads EAGVAQSPRYKIIEKRQSVAFWCNPISGHATLYWYQQILGQGPKLLIQFQNNGVVDDSQLPKDRFSAERLKGVDSTLKIQPAKLEDSAVYLCASSLGRGGPYEQYFGPGTRLTVT.

The J gene is TRBJ2-3, the V gene TRBV19; 8 positions match TRBD2. The germline V gene has CDR1 LNHDA and CDR2 SQIVND (reference sequence). The junction had 15 bases not matched to a gene; V was cut back by 5 bases and J by 2 bases. CDR3 length: 18 amino acids. The CDR3 DNA sequence: TGTGCCAGTAGTTTGAGGAGGGGCGGGGGGTCTTCCACAGATACGCAGTATTTT. It specifies CASSLRRGGGSSTDTQYF.

V gene TRBV7-2 combines with J gene TRBJ2-7; 9 nucleotides agree with TRBD1. The CDR3 has 14 amino acids. The germline V gene encodes CDR1 SGHTA and CDR2 FQGNSA. V lost 3 bases to trimming and J lost 7 bases; unmatched junction nucleotides: 7. The CDR3 DNA sequence: TGTGCCAGCAGCTTCACGAGGACAGGGGATGAGCAGTACTTC. It yields the protein CASSFTRTGDEQYF.

The CDR3 bases are TGTGCCAGCAGCTTAGCGCGGGAACAGCCCCAGCATTTT. Encoded protein: CASSLAREQPQHF. The V call is TRBV7-2, the J call TRBJ1-5; D is uncertain. CDR1 is SGHTA, CDR2 FQGNSA, per germline. This CDR3 is built from 13 residues. Trimming stripped 0 bases from V and 7 bases from J, with 7 bases between.

The chain recombines TRBV28 with TRBJ1-1; TRBD1 might be the D (6 bases). CDR3 length: 16 residues. The germline CDR1 and CDR2 sequences are MDHEN and SYDVKM. V gave up 6 bases and J gave up 4 bases, with 21 bases separating them. The CDR3 sequence: CASSPAGAVRSTEAFF. The CDR3 DNA reads as TGTGCCAGCAGCCCGGCGGGGGCCGTCAGAAGCACTGAAGCTTTCTTT.

The chain couples TRBV9 to TRBJ2-5; TRBD2 aligns across 7 bases. Losses at the gene ends were 0 bases for V and 5 bases for J; bases not matched to a gene: 4. Germline loops: CDR1 SGDLS, CDR2 YYNGEE. This CDR3 is 14 amino acids long. The DNA for the CDR3 is TGTGCCAGCAGCGTAGGACCCGGGAGGGAGACCCAGTACTTC. Encoded protein: CASSVGPGRETQYF.

The V and J genes are TRBV14 and TRBJ1-1; D unresolved. The V gene lost 3 bases and the J gene lost 4 bases, with 9 bases spanning the gap. This CDR3 has 13 amino acids. Germline V gives CDR1 SGHDN, CDR2 FVKESK. CDR3 protein: CASSHGRSTEAFF. CDR3 in DNA: TGTGCCAGCAGCCACGGGAGGAGCACTGAAGCTTTCTTT.

The chain links TRBV7-9 to TRBJ2-3, with a weak D call TRBD2 (6 bases). Trimming removed 2 bases from V and 2 bases from J, with 20 bases in between. CDR1 SEHNR and CDR2 FQNEAQ come from the germline V gene (reference sequence). The CDR3 totals 18 residues. The chain's CDR3 is CASSLFGFRRESTDTQYF. Written as DNA, the CDR3 is TGTGCCAGCAGCTTATTTGGCTTCCGGAGGGAGTCCACAGATACGCAGTATTTT.

This clone is a singleton in its sample. The V gene is TRBV6-1, the J gene TRBJ1-3; perhaps TRBD1 as D (5 bases). V dropped 4 bases and J dropped 9 bases, with 13 bases sitting between them. Germline CDR1 is MNHNS and CDR2 is SASEGT. The CDR3 is 13 residues long. This CDR3 reads CASSGNYQGTIYF. The CDR3 nucleotides read TGTGCCAGCAGTGGAAACTACCAGGGCACCATATATTTT.

The V gene is TRBV5-6, the J gene TRBJ2-7; D is ambiguous. There are 14 residues in the CDR3. The ends were cut back, 4 bases at V and 2 bases at J, with 13 bases in the middle. From germline, CDR1 is SGHDT and CDR2 YYEEEE. The CDR3 sequence is CASSQTPGPYEQYF. CDR3 bases: TGTGCCAGCAGCCAAACCCCGGGTCCCTACGAGCAGTACTTC.

V gene TRBV30 combines with J gene TRBJ1-3, with D unresolved. CDR1 and CDR2 from the germline V gene are GTSNPN and SVGIG (reference sequence). The CDR3 is 15 amino acids. Trimming took 3 bases from V and 0 from J, leaving 12 bases between them. CDR3 loop: CAWSPVGSSGNTIYF. The CDR3 bases are TGTGCCTGGAGCCCAGTCGGGAGCTCTGGAAACACCATATATTTT.

The rearrangement uses TRBV10-3 and TRBJ1-6; D uncertain. This CDR3 has 16 amino acids. V lost 11 bases and J 0 bases, leaving 17 bases between the germline ends. CDR1 is ENHRY and CDR2 is SYGVKD in the germline V gene. The CDR3 coding sequence is TGTGCCTCAGCTACACCCGGGAGCTCCTATAATTCACCCCTCCACTTT. It is translated as CASATPGSSYNSPLHF.

CDR3 in amino acids: CASSSPSGGTDTQYF. The CDR3 DNA follows: TGTGCCAGCAGCTCGCCTAGCGGGGGCACAGATACGCAGTATTTT. The V call is TRBV7-3, the J call TRBJ2-3, with 9 bases aligning to TRBD2. Germline CDR1 and CDR2: SGHTA and FQGTGA. The CDR3 is 15 amino acids. V dropped 4 bases and J dropped 1; count of bases not matched to a gene: 3.

The sample holds one count of this clone. V is TRBV5-8 and J is TRBJ1-2; D might be TRBD1 (5 bases). The CDR3 length is 15 residues. Trimming took off 2 bases at V and 4 bases at J, with 15 bases between the two ends. Germline CDR1 is SGHTS and CDR2 is YDEGEE. CDR3 amino acids: CASSFPGTGSYGYTF. DNA of the CDR3: TGTGCCAGCAGCTTCCCCGGGACCGGGAGCTATGGCTACACCTTC. The variable domain in full, with the rest retrieved from reference TRBV5-8 and TRBJ1-2, is EAGVTQSPTHLIKTRGQQATLRCSPISGHTSVYWYQQALGLGLQFLLWYDEGEERNRGNFPPRFSGRQFPNYSSELNVNALELEDSALYLCASSFPGTGSYGYTFGSGTRLTVV.

This chain uses TRBV9 with TRBJ2-7; 10 bases are a match to TRBD1. The CDR3 consists of 16 residues. V gave up 3 bases and J gave up 5 bases; unmatched junction bases: 11. Germline-derived CDR1 and CDR2 are SGDLS and YYNGEE. This chain's CDR3 is CASSGGRGQGSNEQYF. In nucleotides, the CDR3 is TGTGCCAGCAGCGGAGGGAGGGGACAGGGGTCCAACGAGCAGTACTTC.

The V call is TRBV6-5, the J call TRBJ2-1, with 12 bases that match TRBD2. The ends lost 2 bases at V and 5 bases at J; junction bases unmatched: 1. The CDR3 sequence is 15 residues long. CDR1 and CDR2 from the germline V gene are MNHEY and SVGAGI. The CDR3 bases are TGTGCCAGCAGTTACGGACTAGCGGGAAACAATGAGCAGTTCTTC. Its translation is CASSYGLAGNNEQFF.

The genes are TRBV6-1 and TRBJ1-2, with a tentative D call TRBD1 (5 bases). V was clipped by 1 base and J by 4 bases, with 13 bases between them. The germline gives CDR1 MNHNS, CDR2 SASEGT. CDR3 length equals 15 residues. The CDR3 sequence: CASSEGKGKFYGYTF. DNA of the CDR3: TGTGCCAGCAGTGAAGGCAAGGGGAAATTCTATGGCTACACCTTC.